The T cell receptor (beta chain) described here comes from a study of shared clonotypes between healthy human individuals (dated by TCRdb to the early 2020s). Study-wide context: A couple of women and a few men aged 18 to 49 years were included in the cohort. To estimate repertoire size and how much clonotypes are shared between individuals, the study performed deep sequencing of blood TCR repertoires from about five healthy adults. For each donor, CD4 naive and CD4 memory were each given three plates, CD8 naive was given two plates, and CD8 memory was given one plate. Each donor's leukapheresis produced roughly between roughly 0.9 and 8.9 billion PBMCs. Libraries were prepared and TCR repertoires were sequenced by different laboratories using diverse techniques, in order to increase sequencing depth and limit assay-specific biases.

Healthy HIV-negative adults with no recently reported acute infections or vaccinations were included as donors. All donors were Caucasian adults living in Nashville, Tennessee, USA. CD4+ T cells were enriched by magnetic negative selection, after which naive cells were positively selected on CD45RA and the negative fraction was taken as the memory subset. Blood was obtained by leukapheresis, after which PBMCs were separated by Ficoll-Histopaque density gradient centrifugation and cryopreserved in liquid nitrogen vapor phase. Analytical flow cytometry was used to check the purity and quantity of each magnetically sorted T cell population. From each sorted fraction, genomic DNA was isolated and quantified by UV absorbance on a Nanodrop 2000c. CDR1 and CDR2 are read off the germline V gene as MDHEN and SYDVKM. Inclusive of the bounding cysteine and phenylalanine, the CDR3 is 15 residues long. The entry retains the CDR3 DNA only, 45 bases that are in frame from base 1. V and J are trimmed by 6 bases and 4 bases, and the gene matches miss 6 bases of the junction.

Findings and caveats that apply to the study as a whole: Pairwise subsampling indicated that sequencing depth was expected to affect the degree of clonotype sharing among donors. Because the study included only a small number of donors, the genetic and exposure-history diversity represented was limited. Higher generation probabilities were observed for clonotypes shared by all four sorted-subset donors than for non-shared clonotypes. When four donors were compared, the shared fraction of clonotypes was roughly 4.8% for naive CD4, 3.5% to 4% for naive CD8, 2% to 2.5% for memory CD4, and approximately 0.4% for memory CD8. Sampling was limited to blood, and TCR repertoires in tissue likely differ from TCR repertoires in blood. Naive subsets generally had larger estimated clonotype richness than memory subsets did. Incomplete sequencing was indicated by rarefaction of sorted-subset datasets, despite the large sequencing depth.

In the case of this clone: Its antigen remains unidentified. Base qualities are missing; no much larger clone stands one base away. The same CDR3 is also encoded by other DNA sequences in this sample.

TCR CDR3 regions were amplified from genomic DNA by multiplex PCR using the deep immunoSEQ assay. Extracted genomic DNA from each cell subset was spread evenly across all wells of several immunoSEQ 96-well plates, with each plate serving as a replicate. For sorted subsets, each replicate PCR was loaded with 200 ng genomic DNA, equivalent to 30,000 or so T cell genomes. The purified libraries were quantified using a Qubit 3.0 fluorometer, sized with a Bioanalyzer 2100, and then quantified again using the KAPA Library Quantification kit. Every immunoSEQ 96-well plate was sequenced on a dedicated single-read 150-cycle Illumina NextSeq 550 flow cell. In the authors' own workflow: Because the immunoSEQ output held only junctional sequences and lacked quality scores, the filtering could not match the filtering applied to full-length reads. To assign V/J genes and CDR3, sequences were annotated against IMGT germline references using PyIR, a Python wrapper for IgBLAST v1.9. Any read was removed if the V/J assignment was weak (E-value above 1e-6), the CDR3 was missing, or the read contained stop codons, out-of-frame junctions, or ambiguous translated residues. A V3J clonotype was defined by an identical inferred V gene, J gene, and CDR3 amino acid sequence. Percentage overlap between repertoires was calculated by dividing the number of shared unique clonotypes by the size of the smaller repertoire. Richness of each repertoire was evaluated using RTK rarefaction, the Chao1 estimator, and Recon v2.1 estimates of unobserved clonotypes. For all TCRbeta clonotypes obtained by the gDNA method from a handful of donors, generation probabilities were computed with OLGA. TCRdb retrieved this table from immuneACCESS and kept in-frame rearrangements only. Not all clones are present; in checked studies, unresolved V genes account for under half, and no reason is known for the remainder. V and J calls and clone size are given by that table; D and trimming were obtained from the DNA. The sample data list 2 million to 3 million clones, and 93% of these were observed just once. Of the sample, roughly 0.39% is held by the ten largest clones.

Sequenced input: naive CD4+ T cells from PBMCs. Sample cell subset or site, as interpreted from the label and publication: CD45RA+ positively selected. This receptor was obtained from a man aged 18 to 30 in good health. Some clones in this sample may be carry-over from other donors' samples. The rearrangement joined TRBV28 to TRBJ2-5, with 12 bases in between that match TRBD1. The CDR3 region reads CASRPGQGAGETQYF. The nucleotides are TGTGCCAGCAGGCCGGGACAGGGGGCAGGAGAGACCCAGTACTTC.